This T cell receptor (beta chain) was captured in a study of control samples from healthy donors and cancer patients. TCRdb's table, derived via immunoSEQ multiplex PCR, lists solely in-frame clones and lacks some. The sample includes about 69,000 clones, 84% of them seen just once. The CDR3 is 15 amino acids. The junction had 3 bases not matched to a gene; V was cut back by 4 bases and J by 0 bases. CDR1 and CDR2 from the germline V gene are SGHRS and YFSETQ. The source of this sequence is a woman aged 50 to 60 with lung cancer. Sequencing was performed on PBMCs. The chain couples TRBV5-1 to TRBJ2-2; 7 bases are a match to TRBD2. The chain's CDR3 is CASSTAGANTGELFF. The CDR3 DNA sequence: TGCGCCAGCAGCACGGCGGGGGCGAACACCGGGGAGCTGTTTTTT.